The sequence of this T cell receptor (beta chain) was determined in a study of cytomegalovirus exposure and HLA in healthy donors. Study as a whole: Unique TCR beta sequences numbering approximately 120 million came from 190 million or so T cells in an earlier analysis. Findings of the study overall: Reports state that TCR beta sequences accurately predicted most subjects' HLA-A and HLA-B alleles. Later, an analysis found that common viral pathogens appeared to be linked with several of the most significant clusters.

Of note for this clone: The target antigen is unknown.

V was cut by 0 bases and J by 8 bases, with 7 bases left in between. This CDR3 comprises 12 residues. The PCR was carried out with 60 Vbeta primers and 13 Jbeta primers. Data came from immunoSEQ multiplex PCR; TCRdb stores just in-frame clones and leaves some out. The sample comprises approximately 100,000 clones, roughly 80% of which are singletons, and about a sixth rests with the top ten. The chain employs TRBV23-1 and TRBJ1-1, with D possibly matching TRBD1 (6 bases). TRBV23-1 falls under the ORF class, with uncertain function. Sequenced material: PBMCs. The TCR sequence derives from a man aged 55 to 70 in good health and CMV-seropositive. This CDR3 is CASSQSGQEAFF. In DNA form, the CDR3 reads TGCGCCAGCAGTCAATCGGGACAAGAAGCTTTCTTT.